This entry is about one T cell receptor (beta chain). The antigen is undetermined. The source of the sample is a study of cytomegalovirus exposure and HLA in healthy donors. Study conclusions and caveats: Upon later analysis, HLA-associated TCR beta chains proved more clonally expanded than other, equally common chains.

Primers included in the PCR were 60 Vbeta and 13 Jbeta primers. TCRdb's copy holds only in-frame clones and misses some; the assay was immunoSEQ multiplex PCR. This table holds about 120,000 clones, roughly 78% found once. The CDR3 has 14 amino acids. Germline V gene sequence: CDR1 KGHSH, CDR2 LQKENI. The chain has TRBV18 and TRBJ2-5, with D possibly matching TRBD1 (5 bases). The J call may not be correct, given that the DNA end is closer to TRBJ2-7. This clonotype originated in a woman aged 25 to 39 in good health and CMV-seronegative. Material: PBMCs. The CDR3 bases are TGTGCCAGCTCCCCATCCGGGCAGGGCTTCGAGCAGTACTTC. Its protein product is CASSPSGQGFEQYF.